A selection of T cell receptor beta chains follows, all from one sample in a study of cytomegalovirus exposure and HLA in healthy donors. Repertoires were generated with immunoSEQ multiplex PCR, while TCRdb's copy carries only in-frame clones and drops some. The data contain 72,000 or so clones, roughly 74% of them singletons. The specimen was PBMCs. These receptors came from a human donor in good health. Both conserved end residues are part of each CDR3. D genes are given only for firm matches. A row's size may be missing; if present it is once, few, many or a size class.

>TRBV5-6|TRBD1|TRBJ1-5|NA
TGTGCCAGCAGCTTACTGGACAGGGCGGATCAGCCCCAGCATTTT
CASSLLDRADQPQHF
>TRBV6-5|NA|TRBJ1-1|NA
TGTGCCAGCAGTTCCCCCGGGGTGGGGGGAACTGAAGCTTTCTTT
CASSSPGVGGTEAFF
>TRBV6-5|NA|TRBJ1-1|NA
TGTGCCAGCAGTATCGACCGGGGGACTGAAGCTTTCTTT
CASSIDRGTEAFF
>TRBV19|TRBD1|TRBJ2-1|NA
TGTGCCAGTAGTATCCGGGACAGGAGCCACAATGAGCAGTTCTTC
CASSIRDRSHNEQFF
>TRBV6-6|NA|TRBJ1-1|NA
TGTGCCAGCAGCCGACGGATTGACAGAGATTACACTGAAGCTTTCTTT
CASSRRIDRDYTEAFF
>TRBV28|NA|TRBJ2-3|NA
TGTGCCAGCAGTACGACTCGTACGCAGTATTTT
CASSTTRTQYF
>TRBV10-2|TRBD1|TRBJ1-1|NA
TGCGCCAGCCTAAAGATTCCGGGACAGGGGGCGGGGGGCACTGAAGCTTTCTTT
CASLKIPGQGAGGTEAFF
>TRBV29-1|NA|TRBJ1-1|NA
TGCAGCGTTAGAGGGGGGAACACTGAAGCTTTCTTT
CSVRGGNTEAFF
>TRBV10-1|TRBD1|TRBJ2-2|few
TGCGCCAGCAGAGAGGGACAGGGGGACACCGGGGAGCTGTTTTTT
CASREGQGDTGELFF
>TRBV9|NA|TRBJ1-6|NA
TGTGCCAGCAGCGCCCCGGTGGGGGGGGATAATTCACCCCTCCACTTT
CASSAPVGGDNSPLHF
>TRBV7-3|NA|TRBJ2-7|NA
TGTGCCAGCAGCTTAACTCCGGCCTACGAGCAGTACTTC
CASSLTPAYEQYF
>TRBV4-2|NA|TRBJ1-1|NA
TGTGCCAGCAGCCATCCTGGACAGCTGAACACTGAAGCTTTCTTT
CASSHPGQLNTEAFF
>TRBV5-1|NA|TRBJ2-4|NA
TGCGCCAGCAGCTTGGGTGGGGGGATTGCAAACATTCAGTACTTC
CASSLGGGIANIQYF
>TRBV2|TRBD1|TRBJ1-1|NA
TGTGCCAGCAGTGGTGGGGGACAGATCCCAAGGGCTTTCTTT
CASSGGGQIPRAFF
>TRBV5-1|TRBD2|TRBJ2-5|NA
TGCGCCAGCAGCTGGGGCAGCGGGAGCTATCAAGAGACCCAGTACTTC
CASSWGSGSYQETQYF
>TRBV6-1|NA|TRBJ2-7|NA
TGTGCCAGCAGTGATGGCGGGCGATACAAGCAGTACTTC
CASSDGGRYKQYF
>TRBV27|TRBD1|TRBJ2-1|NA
TGTGCCAGCAGTATGCCCGGGACAGTCAATGAGCAGTTCTTC
CASSMPGTVNEQFF
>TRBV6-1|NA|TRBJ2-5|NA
TGTGCCAGCAGTGAAGGGGCAGGCCAAGAGACCCAGTACTTC
CASSEGAGQETQYF
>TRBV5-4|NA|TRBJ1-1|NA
TGTGCCAGCAGCTTGGAGGGGATTGGAACTGAAGCTTTCTTT
CASSLEGIGTEAFF
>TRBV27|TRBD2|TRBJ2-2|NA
TGTGCCAGCAGGGCTAGCGGGTACACCGGGGAGCTGTTTTTT
CASRASGYTGELFF
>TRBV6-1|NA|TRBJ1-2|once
TGTGCCAGCAGTGATGAGGGTATAGGGACAAAAACCGGAAACTATGGCTACACCTTC
CASSDEGIGTKTGNYGYTF
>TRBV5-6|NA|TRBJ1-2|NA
TGTGCCAGCAGCTTGGAACAGCTGCGATACTATGGCTACACCTTC
CASSLEQLRYYGYTF
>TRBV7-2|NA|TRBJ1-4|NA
TGTGCCAGTCCGCAGGGGATTAGTAATGAAAAACTGTTTTTT
CASPQGISNEKLFF
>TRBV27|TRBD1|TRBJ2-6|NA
TGTGCCAGCAGTCACCGGGGACAGGGACTCTCTGGGGCCAACGTCCTGACTTTC
CASSHRGQGLSGANVLTF
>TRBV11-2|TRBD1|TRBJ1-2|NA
TGTGCCAGCAGCCCTGGGACAGGCTATGGCTACACCTTC
CASSPGTGYGYTF
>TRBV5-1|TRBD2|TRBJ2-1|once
TGCGCCAGCAGCCCAAGGACTAGCGGGAGCGTGTATGAGCAGTTCTTC
CASSPRTSGSVYEQFF
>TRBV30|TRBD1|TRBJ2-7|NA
TGTGCCTGGAGTAGACAGGGCTACGAGCAGTACTTC
CAWSRQGYEQYF
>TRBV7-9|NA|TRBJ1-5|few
TGTTCCAGCAGCTCATCCGGGGGGGATAGCAATCAGCCCCAGCATTTT
CSSSSSGGDSNQPQHF
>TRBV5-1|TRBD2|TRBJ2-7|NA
TGCGCCAGCAGCGCTTCCGGGACTAGCGGACCCTACGAGCAGTACTTC
CASSASGTSGPYEQYF
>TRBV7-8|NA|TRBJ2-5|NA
TGTGCCAGCAGCTTAGGAGTGATTCTACAGGGCGGGGAGACCCAGTACTTC
CASSLGVILQGGETQYF
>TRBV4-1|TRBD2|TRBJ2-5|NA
TGCGCCAGCAGCCAGGTCCCGGGGGGGCGGGAGACCCAGTACTTC
CASSQVPGGRETQYF
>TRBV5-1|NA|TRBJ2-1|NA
TGCGCCAGCAGCTTACGAGTAAATGAGCAGTTCTTC
CASSLRVNEQFF
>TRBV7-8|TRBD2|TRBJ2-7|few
TGTGCCAGCAGCTTCGGGACTAGCGGGCCGTCCTACGAGCAGTACTTC
CASSFGTSGPSYEQYF
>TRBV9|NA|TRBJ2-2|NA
TGTGCCAGCAGCCTCACCGGGGAGCTGTTTTTT
CASSLTGELFF
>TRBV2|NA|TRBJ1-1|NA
TGTGCCAGCACGGACGCCTGGAGGACTGAAGCTTTCTTT
CASTDAWRTEAFF
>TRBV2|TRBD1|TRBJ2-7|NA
TGTGCCAGCAGACAACCGGGACAGGGCGGGTACGAGCAGTACTTC
CASRQPGQGGYEQYF
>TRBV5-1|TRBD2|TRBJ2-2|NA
TGCGCCAGCAGCCCGCGGGAGGGCGGCGGGGAGCTGTTTTTT
CASSPREGGGELFF
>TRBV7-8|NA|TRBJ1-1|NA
TGTGCCAGCAGCTTAAGGGTGGCGGGGGTGGGGACTGAAGCTTTCTTT
CASSLRVAGVGTEAFF
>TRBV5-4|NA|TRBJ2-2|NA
TGTGCCAGCAGCCAAACCAGGGGGAGGACCGGGGAGCTGTTTTTT
CASSQTRGRTGELFF
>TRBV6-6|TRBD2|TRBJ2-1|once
TGTGCCAGCAGTTCCCTGACTAGCGGGGCCTACAATGAGCAGTTCTTC
CASSSLTSGAYNEQFF
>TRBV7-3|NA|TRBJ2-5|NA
TGTGCCAGCAGCTTAGCCAGGGGACAGACCCAGTACTTC
CASSLARGQTQYF
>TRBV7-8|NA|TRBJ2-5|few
TGTGCCAGCAGCTTGACAGACCAAGAGACCCAGTACTTC
CASSLTDQETQYF
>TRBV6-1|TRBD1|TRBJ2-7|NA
TGTGCCAGCAGTACCCGGACAGGCGACGAGCAGTACTTC
CASSTRTGDEQYF
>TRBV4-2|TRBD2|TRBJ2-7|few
TGTGCCAGCAGCCAAGAGGCGGGAGTATCGTGGGAGCAGTACTTC
CASSQEAGVSWEQYF
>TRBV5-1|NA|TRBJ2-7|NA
TGCGCCAGCAGCCATCGGACTGACTCCTACGAGCAGTACTTC
CASSHRTDSYEQYF
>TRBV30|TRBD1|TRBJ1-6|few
TGTGCCTGGAGTCCCCTGACAGGGCGATCACCCCTCCACTTT
CAWSPLTGRSPLHF
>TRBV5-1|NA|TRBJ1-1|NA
TGCGCCAGCAGCTCAAAACAGGGTTGGGGGACTGAAGCTTTCTTT
CASSSKQGWGTEAFF
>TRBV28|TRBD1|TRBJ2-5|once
TGTGCCAGCAGTCCGGGGGACAGGGGGCGAGAGACCCAGTACTTC
CASSPGDRGRETQYF